This record covers a single TCR beta chain. Its antigen is not identified. These data are taken from a study of cytomegalovirus exposure and HLA in healthy donors. Per germline, CDR1 MDHEN and CDR2 SYDVKM. The CDR3 runs to 15 residues. The trim removed 8 bases at V and 0 bases at J, leaving 3 bases unmatched. TCRdb's copy holds only in-frame clones and misses some; the assay was immunoSEQ multiplex PCR. Counted here are approximately 280,000 clones, 80% to 90% occurring once; the ten biggest clones make up roughly 0.99%. Study results and limitations: Later, an analysis found that TCR clusters from the first cohort tended to co-occur in the roughly 130 validation repertoires. It was reportedly the case that the classifier diagnosed cytomegalovirus status with high specificity and sensitivity. In vitro testing confirmed a few CMV-associated chains as specific for CMV antigens.

This rearrangement joins TRBV28 to TRBJ2-7, with 14 positions matching TRBD2. The sequence derives from a woman between 18 and 30 years old in good health and CMV-seronegative. The specimen sequenced was PBMCs. CDR3: CASRGTSGSSYEQYF. The CDR3 coding sequence is TGTGCCAGCCGCGGGACTAGCGGGAGCTCCTACGAGCAGTACTTC.